This T cell receptor beta chain was found in a study of shared clonotypes between healthy human individuals. TCRdb keeps only in-frame clones here, not all; method: immunoSEQ multiplex PCR. The profile shows a few hundred thousand clones, around 72% of them singletons. As for this clone: Its antigen is not known.

Study results and limitations: The low donor count limited represented genetic and exposure-history diversity.

CDR3 length: 12 amino acids. V lost 3 bases and J lost 8; bases outside the gene matches: 3. In germline, CDR1 is KGHSH, CDR2 LQKENI. This sequence joins TRBV18 and TRBJ1-1; TRBD1 aligns across 7 bases. This clonotype was sampled from a man aged 25-45 years in good health. Sequencing was done on a sample of memory CD4+ T cells sorted from blood. Subset meaning: CD45RA-negative fraction. CDR3 protein: CASSPTGKEAFF. CDR3 nucleotides: TGTGCCAGCTCACCGACAGGGAAGGAAGCTTTCTTT.